This T cell receptor beta chain comes out of a study of cytomegalovirus exposure and HLA in healthy donors. As for the study in general: In terms of ancestry, the Caucasian-associated cluster contained around 79% of the approximately 400 genotyped donors.

13 Jbeta primers and 60 Vbeta primers were used for the PCR. Only in-frame clones appear in the TCRdb table, and some are missing; sequencing was by immunoSEQ multiplex PCR. The repertoire holds 170,000 or so clones, over 70% seen once, with around 7% in the top ten. Study-wide points: In a later analysis, across HLA loci, associated TCR counts were highest for DRB1, lowest for HLA-C. The study assumed roughly uniform donor sequencing depth for presence/absence analyses.

This CDR3 spans 15 amino acids. The V gene lost 4 bases and the J gene lost 5 bases, with 15 bases spanning the gap. In germline, CDR1 is ENHRY, CDR2 SYGVKD. Note on this clone: Its antigen is still unknown.

The gene calls are TRBV10-3 and TRBJ2-1, with D maybe TRBD1 (6 bases). Sequenced input: PBMCs. The clonotype originates from a man aged 25 to 40 in good health and CMV-seropositive. CDR3 in amino acids: CAISGGQGKDNEQFF. CDR3 nucleotide sequence: TGTGCCATCAGTGGGGGGCAGGGAAAGGACAATGAGCAGTTCTTC.